This entry lists 22 T cell receptor beta chains sequenced from one sample in a study of cytomegalovirus exposure and HLA in healthy donors. The primer mix had 60 Vbeta and 13 Jbeta primers. The table came from immunoSEQ multiplex PCR; TCRdb's copy has only in-frame clones and leaves some out. The profile shows 110,000 to 150,000 clones, over 8% of them singletons. Sequencing input: PBMCs. These receptors originate from a male donor in good health and CMV-seronegative.

This clone was detected only a few times. V usage is TRBV11-2 and J usage is TRBJ2-2; 8 bases align to TRBD1. Germline V gives CDR1 SGHAT, CDR2 FQNNGV. Trimming took 5 bases from V and 6 from J; bases not matched to a gene: 14. The CDR3 consists of 17 residues. The CDR3 sequence is CASSPPPGQGASGELFF. The CDR3 DNA sequence: TGTGCCAGCAGCCCTCCCCCGGGGCAGGGGGCGTCCGGGGAGCTGTTTTTT.

The chain links TRBV27 to TRBJ2-4; the match to TRBD2 covers 7 bases. Per germline, CDR1 MNHEY and CDR2 SMNVEV (reference sequence). The CDR3 is 17 amino acids. Trimming at V came to 4 bases and at J to 0 bases, leaving 9 bases not matched to a gene. In DNA, the CDR3 is TGTGCCAGCAGTTATTTTCGGGGGGAACTAGCCAAAAACATTCAGTACTTC. Translation: CASSYFRGELAKNIQYF.

A note on this clone: Other DNA sequences in the same sample also yield this CDR3. This CDR3 is CASREIERGSSYNEQFF. CDR3 nucleotide sequence: TGCGCCAGCAGAGAAATTGAGCGGGGGAGCTCCTACAATGAGCAGTTCTTC. The rearrangement joins TRBV5-1 to TRBJ2-1; 8 nucleotides agree with TRBD2. CDR3 length: 17 residues. With V trimmed by 5 bases and J by 0 bases, 10 bases remained unmatched. CDR1 is SGHRS and CDR2 is YFSETQ in the germline V gene.

This chain joins TRBV15 and TRBJ2-7, with D perhaps TRBD1 (6 bases). The CDR3 loop spans 18 amino acids. Deletions cut 0 bases from V and 0 bases from J, with 18 bases between. Germline V gene data show CDR1 as LNHNV and CDR2 as YYDKDF (reference sequence). Here the CDR3 reads CATSREITQRGGSYEQYF. The CDR3 nucleotides read TGTGCCACCAGCAGAGAGATTACCCAACGAGGGGGCTCCTACGAGCAGTACTTC.

CDR3 sequence: CASSLKGVYEQYF. As DNA, the CDR3 is TGTGCCAGCAGTTTGAAAGGGGTCTACGAGCAGTACTTC. This rearrangement joins TRBV5-4 to TRBJ2-7; a weak D match, TRBD1 (5 bases). The CDR3 is 13 amino acids. Deletions cut 5 bases from V and 3 bases from J, with 12 bases between. CDR1 and CDR2 from the germline V gene are SGHNT and YYREEE (reference sequence).

This clone turned up a few times. The rearrangement joins TRBV5-1 to TRBJ2-7; 10 bases agree with TRBD2. Germline lookup yields CDR1 SGHRS and CDR2 YFSETQ. The junction had 4 bases not matched to a gene; V was cut back by 1 base and J by 6 bases. The CDR3 is 14 amino acids. CDR3 DNA sequence: TGCGCCAGCAGCTTGACTAGCGGGGACGGCGAGCAGTACTTC. It translates to CASSLTSGDGEQYF.

J is TRBJ1-1 and V is TRBV29-1, with 8 positions matching TRBD1. The CDR3 contains 15 residues. V lost 7 bases, J lost 0 bases, and 10 bases stayed unmatched. The germline V gene has CDR1 SQVTM and CDR2 ANQGSEA. The CDR3 DNA reads as TGCAGCGGAGCAGGGGGCTGGGGAATGAACACTGAAGCTTTCTTT. Amino acids: CSGAGGWGMNTEAFF.

The genes are TRBV2 and TRBJ1-1; 10 nucleotides align to TRBD1. Germline V gives CDR1 SNHLY, CDR2 FYNNEI. After removal of 5 bases from V and 2 bases from J, the junction contained 5 bases not matched to a gene. This CDR3 is 15 amino acids long. CDR3 coding DNA: TGTGCCAGCAGTCGGACAGGGGGTCCCAACACTGAAGCTTTCTTT. It codes for CASSRTGGPNTEAFF.

The genes are TRBV28 and TRBJ1-2, with TRBD1 identical over 9 bases. V lost 5 bases to trimming and J lost 2 bases; unmatched junction nucleotides: 9. This CDR3 is 16 amino acids long. CDR1 and CDR2 from the germline V gene are MDHEN and SYDVKM. CDR3 nucleotides: TGTGCCAGCAGTGAAGCCGGGACAGGGCCGAACTATGGCTACACCTTC. Encoded protein: CASSEAGTGPNYGYTF.

The chain links TRBV5-1 to TRBJ2-2; 8 bases align to TRBD2. The CDR3 sequence is 15 residues long. Germline V gives CDR1 SGHRS, CDR2 YFSETQ. With V trimmed by 0 bases and J by 6 bases, 4 bases remained unmatched. The CDR3 DNA reads as TGCGCCAGCAGCTTGGTAGCGGGATATGCCGGGGAGCTGTTTTTT. Translating gives CASSLVAGYAGELFF.

V usage is TRBV5-1 and J usage is TRBJ1-1, with 7 bases identical to TRBD1. V shed 0 bases and J 4 bases; nucleotides not matched to a gene: 6. The CDR3 is 15 residues long. Germline V gives CDR1 SGHRS, CDR2 YFSETQ. The CDR3 is CASSLEGRGSTEAFF. The CDR3 nucleotides read TGCGCCAGCAGCTTGGAAGGCAGGGGGTCCACTGAAGCTTTCTTT.

The chain combines TRBV5-6 with TRBJ2-7, with a weak D call TRBD1 (6 bases). V dropped 0 bases and J dropped 4 bases, with 8 bases sitting between them. The CDR3 spans 13 residues. Germline values: CDR1 SGHDT, CDR2 YYEEEE. The DNA of the CDR3 is TGTGCCAGCAGCTTGGGAGGGGGTTACGAGCAGTACTTC. This encodes CASSLGGGYEQYF.

This chain connects TRBV18 to TRBJ2-1, with TRBD1 matching over 9 bases. Germline CDR1 KGHSH, CDR2 LQKENI. The V and J ends lost 8 bases and 8 bases, in that order; junction bases with no gene match: 7. CDR3 length: 13 amino acids. As DNA, the CDR3 is TGTGCCAGCACAGGACAGGGGTGGGATGAGCAGTTCTTC. Amino acids: CASTGQGWDEQFF. The full variable domain, rest sourced from reference TRBV18 and TRBJ2-1, is NAGVMQNPRHLVRRRGQEARLRCSPMKGHSHVYWYRQLPEEGLKFMVYLQKENIIDESGMPKERFSAEFPKEGPSILRIQQVVRGDSAAYFCASTGQGWDEQFFGPGTRLTVL.

There are a few counts of this clone. The V call is TRBV5-4, the J call TRBJ1-4; D is possibly TRBD1 (6 bases). Germline V gene lookup returns CDR1 SGHNT and CDR2 YYREEE (reference sequence). Trimming cost V 2 bases and J 2 bases, with 10 bases left between them. The CDR3 loop spans 15 amino acids. The chain's CDR3 is CASSFQGITNEKLFF. The DNA for the CDR3 is TGTGCCAGCAGCTTTCAGGGGATCACTAATGAAAAACTGTTTTTT.

This chain connects TRBV5-1 to TRBJ2-3; TRBD2 might be the D (5 bases). Germline-derived CDR1 and CDR2 are SGHRS and YFSETQ. The CDR3 is made up of 13 amino acids. The V end was cut by 0 bases, the J end by 3 bases, with 5 bases between. The CDR3 here is CASSLGGTDTQYF. The DNA of the CDR3 is TGCGCCAGCAGCTTGGGAGGGACAGATACGCAGTATTTT. Full variable domain (remainder filled in from reference TRBV5-1 and TRBJ2-3): KAGVTQTPRYLIKTRGQQVTLSCSPISGHRSVSWYQQTPGQGLQFLFEYFSETQRNKGNFPGRFSGRQFSNSRSEMNVSTLELGDSALYLCASSLGGTDTQYFGPGTRLTVL.

This clone was observed a handful of times. The chain uses TRBV28 and TRBJ1-1; D ambiguous. Trimming left V 6 bases short and J 1 base short, with 15 bases between. This CDR3 has 15 amino acids. Germline V gene data show CDR1 as MDHEN and CDR2 as SYDVKM. The CDR3: CASRRMGRWNTEAFF. The CDR3 DNA is TGTGCCAGCAGACGTATGGGGAGGTGGAACACTGAAGCTTTCTTT.

This clone was observed a handful of times. The rearrangement links TRBV5-8 to TRBJ2-7; 7 bases are a match to TRBD2. Trimming removed 0 bases from V and 2 bases from J; junction bases left unmatched: 5. The CDR3 totals 15 residues. Germline CDR1 SGHTS, CDR2 YDEGEE. The CDR3 is CASSLDRGLAYEQYF. The CDR3 DNA is TGTGCCAGCAGCTTGGACAGAGGACTAGCCTACGAGCAGTACTTC.

This clone was picked up a small number of times. The V call is TRBV15, the J call TRBJ1-5; a weak D match, TRBD1 (6 bases). Germline V gene lookup returns CDR1 LNHNV and CDR2 YYDKDF (reference sequence). This CDR3 spans 16 amino acids. V was cut by 3 bases and J by 0 bases, with 12 bases left in between. The CDR3 loop reads CATSRGQIYSNQPQHF. CDR3 bases: TGTGCCACCAGCAGGGGACAAATCTATAGCAATCAGCCCCAGCATTTT.

The chain uses TRBV10-3 and TRBJ2-3, with TRBD2 matching over 8 bases. V trimming: 10 bases; J trimming: 3 bases; junction bases outside the gene matches: 12. The CDR3 contains 15 residues. Germline loops: CDR1 ENHRY, CDR2 SYGVKD. The CDR3 is CATTGRGAGTDTQYF. As DNA, the CDR3 is TGTGCCACCACTGGGCGGGGGGCTGGTACAGATACGCAGTATTTT.

This clone was detected only a few times. The chain carries TRBV7-9 and TRBJ1-1, with 7 nucleotides matching TRBD1. Germline V gene lookup returns CDR1 SEHNR and CDR2 FQNEAQ (reference sequence). The CDR3 has 15 residues. V gave up 1 base and J gave up 8 bases; unmatched junction bases: 10. The CDR3 DNA is TGTGCCAGCAGCTTAGGCCCCCAACAGGGGAGAGAAGCTTTCTTT. Amino acid sequence: CASSLGPQQGREAFF.

V is TRBV4-3 and J is TRBJ2-3; 10 bases map to TRBD1. CDR1 is LGHNA and CDR2 is YSLEER in the germline V gene. This CDR3 is built from 16 residues. The trim removed 0 bases at V and 5 bases at J, leaving 5 bases unmatched. The CDR3 is CASSQDLGQGKDTQYF. CDR3 bases: TGCGCCAGCAGCCAAGATCTGGGACAGGGGAAAGATACGCAGTATTTT.

This chain uses TRBV11-2 with TRBJ2-5; D possibly corresponds to TRBD1 (6 bases). The CDR3 is made up of 14 amino acids. Trimming left V 5 bases short and J 2 bases short, with 12 bases between. Germline V gives CDR1 SGHAT, CDR2 FQNNGV. For the CDR3, the DNA is TGTGCCAGCAGCCCTGGACAGATTCAAGAGACCCAGTACTTC. Protein sequence: CASSPGQIQETQYF.